The 28 T cell receptor beta chains below were found in one sample sequenced in a study of T cell changes during pregnancy in multiple sclerosis. TCRdb keeps only in-frame clones here, not all; method: immunoSEQ multiplex PCR. This sample has some 80,000 clones, with more than 80% found just once. The input for sequencing was peripheral blood, taken in the first trimester of pregnancy. These receptor sequences come from a female donor in good health, enrolled as a control in a pregnancy study.

The genes are TRBV7-2 and TRBJ1-3; D is perhaps TRBD1 (6 bases). The V and J ends lost 1 base and 7 bases respectively, with 14 bases between them. Germline V CDR1 and CDR2: SGHTA, FQGNSA. There are 15 residues in the CDR3. Written as DNA, the CDR3 is TGTGCCAGCAGCTTAGAACAGGGCGGCGGTAACACCATATATTTT. Translated, it gives CASSLEQGGGNTIYF.

V is TRBV5-3 and J is TRBJ1-1; D might be TRBD1 (5 bases). TRBV5-3 counts as an open reading frame of uncertain function. V lost 2 bases and J 7 bases, leaving 15 bases between the germline ends. CDR3 length equals 14 residues. CDR3 protein: CARSFQKGRLEAFF. The CDR3 region has the DNA TGTGCCAGAAGCTTTCAGAAGGGGCGGCTTGAAGCTTTCTTT.

This clone was seen a single time. The chain couples TRBV7-9 to TRBJ1-2; no definite D call. The CDR3 sequence is 14 residues long. Germline V CDR1 and CDR2: SEHNR, FQNEAQ (reference sequence). The V gene lost 1 base and the J gene lost 4 bases, with 10 bases spanning the gap. The CDR3 reads CASSLERVRYGYTF. The CDR3, as DNA: TGTGCCAGCAGCTTAGAGAGGGTCCGCTATGGCTACACCTTC. Together with reference TRBV7-9 and TRBJ1-2, the CDR3 gives the full variable domain: DTGVSQNPRHKITKRGQNVTFRCDPISEHNRLYWYRQTLGQGPEFLTYFQNEAQLEKSRLLSDRFSAERPKGSFSTLEIQRTEQGDSAMYLCASSLERVRYGYTFGSGTRLTVV.

The rearrangement uses TRBV7-8 and TRBJ1-2, with unresolved D. Trimming shortened V by 1 base and J by 4 bases, and 4 bases separated the two germline ends. The CDR3 runs to 12 residues. The germline gives CDR1 SGHVS, CDR2 FQNEAQ. CDR3 region: CASSLVSYGYTF. The CDR3 nucleotides are TGTGCCAGCAGCTTAGTGAGCTATGGCTACACCTTC. Using reference TRBV7-8 and TRBJ1-2 for the parts outside the CDR3, the full variable domain is GAGVSQSPRYKVAKRGQDVALRCDPISGHVSLFWYQQALGQGPEFLTYFQNEAQLDKSGLPSDRFFAERPEGSVSTLKIQRTQQEDSAVYLCASSLVSYGYTFGSGTRLTVV.

The chain carries TRBV11-2 and TRBJ2-3; tentatively, D is TRBD1 (5 bases). Germline loops: CDR1 SGHAT, CDR2 FQNNGV. This CDR3 contains 17 residues. Trimming left V 3 bases short and J 1 base short, with 17 bases between. The CDR3: CASSFRTGVQRTDTQYF. Here the CDR3 DNA reads TGTGCCAGCAGCTTTCGAACAGGAGTTCAACGCACAGATACGCAGTATTTT.

The chain couples TRBV5-1 to TRBJ2-3; TRBD2 matches at 11 bases. The trim removed 8 bases at V and 0 bases at J, leaving 17 bases unmatched. The length of the CDR3 is 19 residues. In germline, CDR1 is SGHRS, CDR2 YFSETQ. Here the CDR3 reads CASTVFGGTSGSSTDTQYF. In DNA form, the CDR3 reads TGCGCCAGTACAGTCTTCGGCGGGACTAGCGGTTCTAGCACAGATACGCAGTATTTT. Full variable domain (missing parts from reference TRBV5-1 and TRBJ2-3): KAGVTQTPRYLIKTRGQQVTLSCSPISGHRSVSWYQQTPGQGLQFLFEYFSETQRNKGNFPGRFSGRQFSNSRSEMNVSTLELGDSALYLCASTVFGGTSGSSTDTQYFGPGTRLTVL.

This chain uses TRBV2 with TRBJ2-2; 11 positions agree with TRBD2. The germline V gene has CDR1 SNHLY and CDR2 FYNNEI. This CDR3 is 14 amino acids long. V gave up 8 bases and J gave up 4 bases; unmatched junction bases: 3. The CDR3 here is CASGGLAVTGELFF. CDR3 bases: TGTGCCAGCGGGGGACTAGCGGTCACCGGGGAGCTGTTTTTT.

The rearrangement links TRBV28 to TRBJ1-5; a weak D match, TRBD1 (6 bases). Trimming stripped 2 bases from V and 2 bases from J, with 16 bases between. CDR1 is MDHEN, CDR2 SYDVKM, per germline. The CDR3 totals 17 residues. The CDR3 DNA reads as TGTGCCAGCAGTTTAATCAGGGGCAGGGGAGGCAATCAGCCCCAGCATTTT. As protein: CASSLIRGRGGNQPQHF.

V is TRBV5-1 and J is TRBJ1-4; TRBD1 agrees at 8 bases. The V segment lost 2 bases and the J segment 7 bases; nucleotides outside the gene matches: 7. The CDR3 sequence is 15 residues long. From germline, CDR1 is SGHRS and CDR2 YFSETQ. This CDR3 is CASSLLTGEREKLFF. DNA of the CDR3: TGCGCCAGCAGCTTACTGACAGGGGAACGTGAAAAACTGTTTTTT.

The rearrangement uses TRBV11-2 and TRBJ2-7; 14 bases line up with TRBD2. The germline gives CDR1 SGHAT, CDR2 FQNNGV. The CDR3 loop spans 17 amino acids. V lost 5 bases to trimming and J lost 7 bases; unmatched junction nucleotides: 13. CDR3: CASSPNLRLAGGQEQYF. In nucleotides, the CDR3 is TGTGCCAGCAGCCCGAACCTCAGACTAGCGGGGGGGCAGGAGCAGTACTTC.

J is TRBJ1-3 and V is TRBV5-1; D gene unclear. CDR3 size: 15 residues. Trimming pared 7 bases from V and 0 bases from J, leaving 14 bases between. The germline V gene has CDR1 SGHRS and CDR2 YFSETQ. This CDR3 is CASCQSENSGNTIYF. DNA of the CDR3: TGCGCCAGCTGCCAGTCCGAAAACTCTGGAAACACCATATATTTT.

This clone was detected only once. V and J are TRBV11-1 and TRBJ2-3; 16 bases fit TRBD2. Trimming removed 5 bases from V and 0 bases from J; junction bases left unmatched: 5. Germline lookup yields CDR1 SGHAT and CDR2 FQDESV (reference sequence). The CDR3 consists of 18 residues. In DNA form, the CDR3 reads TGTGCCAGCAGCCCGGGACTAGCGGGGGGGTATAGCACAGATACGCAGTATTTT. It encodes CASSPGLAGGYSTDTQYF.

The gene calls are TRBV7-2 and TRBJ2-7, with D possibly matching TRBD1 (6 bases). CDR1 and CDR2 from the germline V gene are SGHTA and FQGNSA. This CDR3 is built from 19 residues. Trimming removed 1 base from V and 4 bases from J, with 26 bases in between. CDR3 region: CASSLVQYDRTQTPYEQYF. DNA for the CDR3: TGTGCCAGCAGCTTAGTGCAGTACGACAGGACCCAAACCCCTTACGAGCAGTACTTC.

The J gene is TRBJ2-2, the V gene TRBV5-5, with TRBD2 as a possible D gene (5 bases). The ends were cut back, 4 bases at V and 5 bases at J, with 15 bases in the middle. The CDR3 loop spans 15 amino acids. CDR1 is SGHKS and CDR2 is YYEKEE in the germline V gene (reference sequence). This CDR3 is CASSPTAGGTGELFF. CDR3 DNA sequence: TGTGCCAGCAGCCCCACCGCGGGTGGGACCGGGGAGCTGTTTTTT.

The chain links TRBV27 to TRBJ1-1; maybe TRBD1 (5 bases). The CDR3 runs to 16 residues. V lost 1 base and J 5 bases, leaving 17 bases between the germline ends. Germline V lookup: CDR1 MNHEY, CDR2 SMNVEV (reference sequence). The CDR3 region is CASSLFLGAPGTEAFF. The CDR3 nucleotides read TGTGCCAGCAGTTTATTTCTTGGGGCTCCAGGGACTGAAGCTTTCTTT.

The chain carries TRBV11-2 and TRBJ1-1; D uncertain. The CDR3 covers 11 residues. V lost 5 bases and J lost 10, with 11 bases in between. Germline CDR1 and CDR2: SGHAT and FQNNGV. Here the CDR3 reads CASSLTMRAFF. CDR3 nucleotide sequence: TGTGCCAGCAGCCTAACCATGAGAGCTTTCTTT.

V usage is TRBV29-1 and J usage is TRBJ1-6; a weak D match, TRBD1 (5 bases). CDR1 is SQVTM and CDR2 is ANQGSEA in the germline V gene. V was shortened by 7 bases and J by 3 bases, with 13 bases between the two germline ends. The CDR3 runs to 14 residues. The DNA of the CDR3 is TGCAGCGAACCGACAGCTAGCTATAATTCACCCCTCCACTTT. Amino acid sequence: CSEPTASYNSPLHF. The variable domain in full, with the rest retrieved from reference TRBV29-1 and TRBJ1-6, is SAVISQKPSRDICQRGTSLTIQCQVDSQVTMMFWYRQQPGQSLTLIATANQGSEATYESGFVIDKFPISRPNLTFSTLTVSNMSPEDSSIYLCSEPTASYNSPLHFGNGTRLTVT.

In this sample, this clone turned up once. The chain carries TRBV2 and TRBJ2-1, with D maybe TRBD2 (5 bases). Germline loops: CDR1 SNHLY, CDR2 FYNNEI. CDR3 length equals 15 residues. Trimming removed 3 bases from V and 8 bases from J, with 17 bases in between. In DNA form, the CDR3 reads TGTGCCAGCAGTGAGTGGGCAGGACTTGGCGATGAGCAGTTCTTC. Its protein is CASSEWAGLGDEQFF.

The genes are TRBV7-2 and TRBJ2-5, with a possible D match to TRBD1 (5 bases). CDR3 length: 15 residues. Trimming took off 3 bases at V and 5 bases at J, with 16 bases between the two ends. Germline V gene data show CDR1 as SGHTA and CDR2 as FQGNSA. CDR3 sequence reads: CASSLAGSAHETQYF. The CDR3 region has the DNA TGTGCCAGCAGCTTGGCAGGGTCAGCCCACGAGACCCAGTACTTC.

This clone occurred a few times. The chain has TRBV9 and TRBJ1-5; 9 nucleotides match TRBD1. V shed 3 bases and J 3 bases; nucleotides not matched to a gene: 4. The CDR3 consists of 15 residues. Germline CDR1 is SGDLS and CDR2 is YYNGEE. CDR3 nucleotide sequence: TGTGCCAGCAGCGGGGGGACAGGGAACAATCAGCCCCAGCATTTT. This codes for CASSGGTGNNQPQHF.

V usage is TRBV6-1 and J usage is TRBJ1-1; 9 bases are a match to TRBD1. This CDR3 has 15 amino acids. Looked up from germline, CDR1 is MNHNS and CDR2 is SASEGT. V lost 7 bases, J lost 3 bases, and 9 bases stayed unmatched. CDR3 residues: CASTPLTGGYTEAFF. DNA of the CDR3: TGTGCCAGCACCCCCCTGACAGGGGGGTACACTGAAGCTTTCTTT.

This clone was seen only once. This chain links TRBV25-1 with TRBJ1-5, with 8 bases aligning to TRBD1. The germline V gene has CDR1 MGHDK and CDR2 SYGVNS. The CDR3 totals 14 residues. After removal of 2 bases from V and 4 bases from J, the junction contained 1 base not matched to a gene. CDR3 in DNA: TGTGCCAGCAGTGAAGGGGACAGGAATCAGCCCCAGCATTTT. It yields the protein CASSEGDRNQPQHF. Using reference TRBV25-1 and TRBJ1-5 for the parts outside the CDR3, the full variable domain is EADIYQTPRYLVIGTGKKITLECSQTMGHDKMYWYQQDPGMELHLIHYSYGVNSTEKGDLSSESTVSRIRTEHFPLTLESARPSHTSQYLCASSEGDRNQPQHFGDGTRLSIL.

V and J are TRBV27 and TRBJ2-4; perhaps TRBD1 as D (7 bases). The germline V and J ends were trimmed by 6 bases and 7 bases, with 16 bases remaining between them. CDR1 and CDR2 (germline): MNHEY, SMNVEV (reference sequence). This CDR3 is 14 amino acids long. The CDR3 is CASSPGAGGNIQYF. The CDR3 DNA follows: TGTGCCAGCAGCCCTGGAGCAGGGGGGAACATTCAGTACTTC.

The chain couples TRBV28 to TRBJ1-3; D possibly corresponds to TRBD1 (5 bases). V was shortened by 2 bases and J by 0 bases, with 8 bases between the two germline ends. The CDR3 runs 15 residues. Germline assignment: CDR1 MDHEN and CDR2 SYDVKM. The CDR3 region has the DNA TGTGCCAGCAGTTTAGACAGCAGCTCTGGAAACACCATATATTTT. This codes for CASSLDSSSGNTIYF.

This chain uses TRBV25-1 with TRBJ1-6; no reliable D call. Germline assignment: CDR1 MGHDK and CDR2 SYGVNS. The ends were cut back, 1 base at V and 0 bases at J, with 10 bases in the middle. This CDR3 has 17 amino acids. CDR3 residues: CASSESYLGSYNSPLHF. The CDR3 DNA reads as TGTGCCAGCAGTGAATCGTATCTCGGCTCCTATAATTCACCCCTCCACTTT.

The chain combines TRBV28 with TRBJ2-1; TRBD2 might be the D (7 bases). V gave up 7 bases and J gave up 0 bases, with 16 bases separating them. Germline assignment: CDR1 MDHEN and CDR2 SYDVKM. The CDR3 covers 16 residues. CDR3 residues: CASTTGGASSYNEQFF. In DNA, the CDR3 is TGTGCCAGCACCACGGGGGGCGCCAGCTCCTACAATGAGCAGTTCTTC.

The chain employs TRBV6-5 and TRBJ1-5, with TRBD1 as a possible D gene (6 bases). Per the germline V gene, CDR1 is MNHEY and CDR2 is SVGAGI. The V end was cut by 5 bases, the J end by 8 bases, with 16 bases between. The CDR3 has 14 amino acids. The CDR3 loop reads CASSRTVDEKPQHF. The CDR3, as DNA: TGTGCCAGCAGTAGGACAGTCGATGAAAAGCCCCAGCATTTT.

This sequence joins TRBV27 and TRBJ2-1; 7 bases align to TRBD2. The trim removed 5 bases at V and 0 bases at J, leaving 7 bases unmatched. Per the germline V gene, CDR1 is MNHEY and CDR2 is SMNVEV (reference sequence). This CDR3 is 16 amino acids long. In DNA, the CDR3 is TGTGCCAGCAGTAGGAGGACTAGTAGCTCCTACAATGAGCAGTTCTTC. Translated, it gives CASSRRTSSSYNEQFF.